These 8 T cell receptor beta chains were sequenced from one sample in a study of post-analysis software for immune sequencing data. Prepared libraries of TCR beta cDNA carried unique molecular identifiers. TCRdb used MiXCR to reprocess the PCR reads, holding one entry per CDR3 protein. The data show over 700,000 distinct CDR3 sequences, about 27% seen once. What these receptors recognize is not known. Study outcomes and limitations: Controls showed lower frequencies than patients for four to six TRBV segments, and TRBV5-6, TRBV5-1 and TRBV20-1 were among these.

Source material: blood. The receptors shown here come from a girl aged 5-17 years with multiple sclerosis.

This clonotype was detected only once. The chain carries TRBV4-3 and TRBJ2-1, with D possibly TRBD2 on 5 matching bases. Trimming pared 0 bases from V and 2 bases from J, leaving 8 bases between. CDR3 length equals 15 residues. Germline loops: CDR1 LGHNA, CDR2 YSLEER. The CDR3 region is CASSQDSVTYNEQFF. The CDR3 nucleotides are TGCGCCAGCAGCCAAGATAGCGTAACCTACAATGAGCAGTTCTTC.

The chain has TRBV7-2 and TRBJ2-3, with a weak D call TRBD1 (6 bases). The length of the CDR3 is 16 residues. Germline CDR1 is SGHTA and CDR2 is FQGNSA. The V and J ends lost 3 bases and 4 bases respectively, with 17 bases between them. The CDR3: CASSFSWSGGADTQYF. The DNA of the CDR3 is TGTGCCAGCAGCTTTAGTTGGTCTGGGGGCGCAGATACGCAGTATTTT. The variable domain in full, completed from reference TRBV7-2 and TRBJ2-3, reads GAGVSQSPSNKVTEKGKDVELRCDPISGHTALYWYRQSLGQGLEFLIYFQGNSAPDKSGLPSDRFSAERTGGSVSTLTIQRTQQEDSAVYLCASSFSWSGGADTQYFGPGTRLTVL.

The CDR3 sequence: CSVEPTGGRRQFF. The CDR3 nucleotides read TGCAGCGTTGAACCCACAGGGGGTCGGCGGCAGTTCTTC. The V gene is TRBV29-1, the J gene TRBJ2-1, with 8 bases matching TRBD1. The CDR3 is 13 amino acids. Germline V gene sequence: CDR1 SQVTM, CDR2 ANQGSEA. With 2 bases clipped from V and 12 bases from J, the junction kept 9 bases outside the gene matches.

This clonotype was recorded at least ten times. The chain recombines TRBV7-9 with TRBJ2-1; 12 positions agree with TRBD2. The germline V gene has CDR1 SEHNR and CDR2 FQNEAQ (reference sequence). The J segment lost 4 bases and the V segment lost 5 bases, leaving 3 bases of the junction unmatched. This CDR3 region has 15 residues. CDR3 DNA sequence: TGTGCCAGCAGCGTCGGGACTAGCGGGTACAATGAGCAGTTCTTC. Translating gives CASSVGTSGYNEQFF.

This clonotype came up a few times. The V and J genes are TRBV5-1 and TRBJ2-1; D might be TRBD2 (5 bases). This CDR3 has 13 amino acids. The germline V gene has CDR1 SGHRS and CDR2 YFSETQ. Trimming took 4 bases from V and 8 from J, leaving 13 bases between them. The CDR3 region has the DNA TGCGCCAGCAGCGACGGCCCGCGGGATGAGCAGTTCTTC. Translation: CASSDGPRDEQFF.

This clonotype turned up a few times. The chain joins TRBV7-2 to TRBJ1-2; D remains ambiguous. The CDR3 totals 14 residues. Germline-derived CDR1 and CDR2 are SGHTA and FQGNSA. The V end was cut by 1 base, the J end by 4 bases, with 10 bases between. In nucleotides, the CDR3 is TGTGCCAGCAGCTTAGAGAGTACGGGCTATGGCTACACCTTC. Amino acids: CASSLESTGYGYTF.

This sequence joins TRBV29-1 and TRBJ1-4; weak D call: TRBD1 (6 bases). CDR1 is SQVTM, CDR2 ANQGSEA, per germline. This CDR3 is 13 amino acids long. Deletions cut 6 bases from V and 4 bases from J, with 12 bases between. CDR3 loop: CSVVRGFNEKLFF. For the CDR3, the DNA is TGCAGCGTAGTCAGGGGATTTAATGAAAAACTGTTTTTT.

CDR3 nucleotides: TGCAGTGCTAGAGGGACAGGGAACGATGAGCAGTTCTTC. It yields the protein CSARGTGNDEQFF. V usage is TRBV20-1 and J usage is TRBJ2-1, with TRBD1 matching 8 bases. This CDR3 is 13 amino acids long. The J segment lost 8 bases and the V segment lost 1 base, leaving 4 bases of the junction unmatched. CDR1 and CDR2 from the germline V gene are DFQATT and SNEGSKA (reference sequence).